Below are 3 T cell receptor beta chains sequenced from a single sample in a study of technical replicates of blood from a few donors. Some clones are missing from TCRdb's copy, which holds only in-frame ones; the method was immunoSEQ multiplex PCR. This sample has about 81,000 clones; 96% occur once, and the top ten carry under 0.2%. The sample consisted of T cells isolated from PBMCs. The receptors come from a human donor in good health.

V gene TRBV11-1 combines with J gene TRBJ1-6; D remains unclear. The CDR3 totals 13 residues. Germline CDR1 is SGHAT and CDR2 is FQDESV (reference sequence). The V end lost 3 bases, the J end lost 10 bases, and 10 bases lay between the germline ends. The CDR3, as DNA: TGTGCCAGCAGCTTCGGGAGTACATCACCCCTCCACTTT. Protein sequence: CASSFGSTSPLHF. The full variable domain, rest sourced from reference TRBV11-1 and TRBJ1-6, is EAEVAQSPRYKITEKSQAVAFWCDPISGHATLYWYRQILGQGPELLVQFQDESVVDDSQLPKDRFSAERLKGVDSTLKIQPAELGDSAMYLCASSFGSTSPLHFGNGTRLTVT.

V is TRBV6-5 and J is TRBJ2-7; TRBD2 matches 7 bases. Losses at the gene ends were 6 bases for V and 4 bases for J; bases not matched to a gene: 12. The CDR3 runs 15 residues. In germline, CDR1 is MNHEY, CDR2 SVGAGI. The CDR3 DNA is TGTGCCAGCAGCTCTCGGCCTAGCGGAGGTTACGAGCAGTACTTC. Encoded protein: CASSSRPSGGYEQYF.

For this clone: Germline is not matched at one junction end, which may reflect a read error. J is TRBJ2-1 and V is TRBV11-3, with 10 bases fitting TRBD1. This CDR3 comprises 16 residues. Germline-derived CDR1 and CDR2 are SGHNT and YENEEA. CDR3: CASSIDLGTGENEQFF. Here the CDR3 DNA reads TGTGCCAGCAGCATAGATTTGGGGACAGGGGAGAATGAGCAGTTCTTC.